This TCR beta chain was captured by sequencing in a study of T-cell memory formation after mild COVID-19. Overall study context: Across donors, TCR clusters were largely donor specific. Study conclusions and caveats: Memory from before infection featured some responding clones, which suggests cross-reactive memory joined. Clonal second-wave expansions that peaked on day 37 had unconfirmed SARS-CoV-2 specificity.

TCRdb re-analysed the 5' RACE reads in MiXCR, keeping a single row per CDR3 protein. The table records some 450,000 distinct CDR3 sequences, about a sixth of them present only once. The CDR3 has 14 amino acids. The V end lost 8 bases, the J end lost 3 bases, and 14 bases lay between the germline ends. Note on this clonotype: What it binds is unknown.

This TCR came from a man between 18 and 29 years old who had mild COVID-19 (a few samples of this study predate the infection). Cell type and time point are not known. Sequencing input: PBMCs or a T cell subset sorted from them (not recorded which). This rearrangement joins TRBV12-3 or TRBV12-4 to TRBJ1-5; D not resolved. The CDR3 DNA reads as TGTGCCAGCTGTTCTCAGTTCATCAATCAGCCCCAGCATTTT. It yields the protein CASCSQFINQPQHF.